A single sample gave rise to the 14 T cell receptor beta chains below, sequenced in a study of blood T cell repertoires in COVID-19. Only in-frame clones appear in the TCRdb table, and some are missing; sequencing was by immunoSEQ multiplex PCR. The data contain hundreds of thousands of clones, about 88% of them seen just once; the ten biggest clones take up around a tenth. Input material: PBMCs or T cells enriched from blood (not recorded which). The receptor set was obtained from a woman between 40 and 55 years old who had recovered from COVID-19.

The chain carries TRBV10-3 and TRBJ2-2; D is possibly TRBD2 (6 bases). V gave up 8 bases and J gave up 4 bases, with 17 bases separating them. CDR3 length equals 15 residues. Germline V gene sequence: CDR1 ENHRY, CDR2 SYGVKD. The CDR3 coding sequence is TGTGCCATCCGTGCGGGGACTGGGACCACCGGGGAGCTGTTTTTT. Protein: CAIRAGTGTTGELFF.

The CDR3 sequence is CASSRSRGDTQYF. The CDR3 DNA reads as TGTGCCAGCAGCCGTTCCCGCGGGGATACGCAGTATTTT. V gene TRBV7-3 combines with J gene TRBJ2-3, with D perhaps TRBD2 (5 bases). Germline V gives CDR1 SGHTA, CDR2 FQGTGA. The CDR3 runs 13 residues. Trimming removed 5 bases at V and 6 bases at J, with 12 bases between. Drawing the rest from reference TRBV7-3 and TRBJ2-3, the complete variable domain is GAGVSQTPSNKVTEKGKYVELRCDPISGHTALYWYRQSLGQGPEFLIYFQGTGAADDSGLPNDRFFAVRPEGSVSTLKIQRTERGDSAVYLCASSRSRGDTQYFGPGTRLTVL.

CDR3 sequence: CASSRQTGGMHSPLHF. CDR3 nucleotides: TGTGCCAGTAGTAGGCAGACAGGGGGCATGCATTCACCCCTCCACTTT. The chain couples TRBV19 to TRBJ1-6; 10 nucleotides match TRBD1. V dropped 4 bases and J dropped 8; count of bases not matched to a gene: 8. CDR3 length equals 16 residues. Germline CDR1 reads LNHDA; CDR2 reads SQIVND (reference sequence). Supplemented by reference TRBV19 and TRBJ1-6, the full variable domain reads DGGITQSPKYLFRKEGQNVTLSCEQNLNHDAMYWYRQDPGQGLRLIYYSQIVNDFQKGDIAEGYSVSREKKESFPLTVTSAQKNPTAFYLCASSRQTGGMHSPLHFGNGTRLTVT.

The V call is TRBV11-2, the J call TRBJ2-2; D unclear. The CDR3 consists of 14 residues. V lost 4 bases to trimming and J lost 10 bases, with 16 bases between them. Germline lookup yields CDR1 SGHAT and CDR2 FQNNGV. CDR3 region: CASSSPPEEKELFF. Written as DNA, the CDR3 is TGTGCCAGCAGCTCGCCCCCCGAGGAGAAGGAGCTGTTTTTT.

This clone is a singleton in its sample. The rearrangement joins TRBV19 to TRBJ2-3; 12 bases agree with TRBD2. The CDR3 has 18 residues. V lost 5 bases to trimming and J lost 0 bases; unmatched junction nucleotides: 9. From germline, CDR1 is LNHDA and CDR2 SQIVND (reference sequence). In DNA form, the CDR3 reads TGTGCCAGTAGTCCGCGGACTAGCGGGGCCTCTAGCACAGATACGCAGTATTTT. It specifies CASSPRTSGASSTDTQYF.

The chain couples TRBV25-1 to TRBJ1-6; tentatively, D is TRBD1 (5 bases). V was pared by 5 bases and J by 15 bases, with 17 bases between. The CDR3 has 13 residues. The germline V gene encodes CDR1 MGHDK and CDR2 SYGVNS. The CDR3 bases are TGTGCCAGCAGTCCCACCGGGACTTCGGTCCTCCACTTT. The encoded protein is CASSPTGTSVLHF. The full variable domain, in which reference TRBV25-1 and TRBJ1-6 provide the parts outside the CDR3, is EADIYQTPRYLVIGTGKKITLECSQTMGHDKMYWYQQDPGMELHLIHYSYGVNSTEKGDLSSESTVSRIRTEHFPLTLESARPSHTSQYLCASSPTGTSVLHFGNGTRLTVT.

The chain joins TRBV4-1 to TRBJ1-2, with a possible D match to TRBD1 (6 bases). The V end lost 1 base, the J end lost 8 bases, and 20 bases lay between the germline ends. Germline V gives CDR1 MGHRA, CDR2 YSYEKL. The CDR3 runs 16 residues. The CDR3 DNA reads as TGCGCCAGCAGCCAAGGCAGGGGCAAAGTAATAAGGGGCTACACCTTC. The encoded protein is CASSQGRGKVIRGYTF.

The chain combines TRBV21-1 with TRBJ2-2; no DNA check was done on the table's D call, TRBD1. TRBV21-1 is deemed a pseudogene. The CDR3 contains 18 residues. CDR3 sequence reads: CASSKDRKGARRTGELFF. The CDR3 DNA reads TGTGCCAGCAGCAAAGATCGCAAGGGGGCCCGACGAACCGGGGAGCTGTTTTTT.

The chain is built from TRBV9 and TRBJ2-7, with 13 positions matching TRBD2. The V and J ends lost 2 bases and 2 bases, in that order; junction bases with no gene match: 1. In germline, CDR1 is SGDLS, CDR2 YYNGEE. The CDR3 is made up of 15 amino acids. The CDR3 nucleotides read TGTGCCAGCAGCGTTGGGACTAGCGGGGCCTACGAGCAGTACTTC. It translates to CASSVGTSGAYEQYF.

The genes are TRBV2 and TRBJ1-4; D gene unclear. The CDR3 sequence is 15 residues long. Germline-derived CDR1 and CDR2 are SNHLY and FYNNEI. Trimming left V 6 bases short and J 5 bases short, with 16 bases between. CDR3 in DNA: TGTGCCAGCAGGCATCCTGAGTTGAGGAATGAAAAACTGTTTTTT. Protein product: CASRHPELRNEKLFF.

The chain has TRBV27 and TRBJ1-2; D ambiguous. The germline gives CDR1 MNHEY, CDR2 SMNVEV (reference sequence). V was clipped by 3 bases and J by 6 bases, with 11 bases between them. This CDR3 is 13 amino acids long. DNA of the CDR3: TGTGCCAGCAGTTTTCTTTTGTCGGATGGCTACACCTTC. It specifies CASSFLLSDGYTF.

The rearrangement uses TRBV10-3 and TRBJ2-1; 8 bases agree with TRBD2. This CDR3 region has 15 residues. After removal of 3 bases from V and 9 bases from J, the junction contained 10 bases not matched to a gene. CDR1 and CDR2 (germline): ENHRY, SYGVKD. The CDR3 is CAISDPGLASGEQFF. CDR3 coding DNA: TGTGCCATCAGTGACCCCGGACTAGCCTCGGGTGAGCAGTTCTTC.

The chain links TRBV7-4 to TRBJ2-7; D is perhaps TRBD2 (6 bases). The CDR3 extends over 14 amino acids. Germline V CDR1 and CDR2: SGHVT, SQSDAQ. With 3 bases removed from V and 5 bases from J, the gap between germline ends came to 14 bases. CDR3 in amino acids: CASSLGPGEDEQYF. The CDR3 DNA reads as TGTGCCAGCAGCTTGGGGCCGGGAGAGGACGAGCAGTACTTC.

The gene calls are TRBV18 and TRBJ1-1; TRBD1 is a possible D gene (5 bases). Germline CDR1 reads KGHSH; CDR2 reads LQKENI. Trimming left V 0 bases short and J 4 bases short, with 12 bases between. The CDR3 totals 15 residues. CDR3 protein: CASSPPWLGGTEAFF. The CDR3 coding sequence is TGTGCCAGCTCACCACCGTGGCTCGGGGGCACTGAAGCTTTCTTT.